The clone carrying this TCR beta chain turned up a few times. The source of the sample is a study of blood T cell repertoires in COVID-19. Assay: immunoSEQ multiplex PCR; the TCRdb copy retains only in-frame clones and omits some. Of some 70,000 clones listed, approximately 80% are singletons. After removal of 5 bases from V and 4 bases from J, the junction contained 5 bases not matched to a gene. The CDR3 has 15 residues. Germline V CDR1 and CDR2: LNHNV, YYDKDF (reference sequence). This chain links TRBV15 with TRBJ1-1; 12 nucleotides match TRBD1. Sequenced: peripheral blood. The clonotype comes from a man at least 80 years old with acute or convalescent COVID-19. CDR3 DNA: TGTGCCACCAGCCCCGGGACAGGGGGCCTCACTGAAGCTTTCTTT. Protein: CATSPGTGGLTEAFF.